This T cell receptor (beta chain) appears in the sequencing data of a study of regulatory and conventional T cells in breast cancer. Germline assignment: CDR1 MDHEN and CDR2 SYDVKM. This CDR3 has 13 amino acids. V lost 6 bases to trimming and J lost 8 bases, with 16 bases between them. This clonotype was picked up a small number of times. TCRdb used MiXCR to reprocess the PCR reads, holding one entry per CDR3 protein. The repertoire holds roughly 16,000 distinct CDR3 sequences, with approximately 35% as singletons. This chain uses TRBV28 with TRBJ1-2, with a weak D call TRBD1 (6 bases). The receptor was isolated from a female donor in good health. The specimen sequenced was conventional T cells from blood. The CDR3 nucleotides read TGTGCCAGCAGGGAATCAGGGGCACGCGGCTACACCTTC. This encodes CASRESGARGYTF.